The source of this T cell receptor beta chain is a study of identical twins. Study-wide points: Fewer insertions marked abundant cord blood beta clonotypes; young adult naive trended weakly, memory not at all.

This clonotype has only a few counts. Its cognate antigen is unknown. There are 13 residues in the CDR3. Trimming cost V 3 bases and J 1 base, with 10 bases left between them. The germline V gene encodes CDR1 DFQATT and CDR2 SNEGSKA (reference sequence). Template switching introduced a universal primer site, and the cDNA bore unique molecular identifiers. TCRdb used MiXCR to reprocess the 5' RACE reads, holding one entry per CDR3 protein. In the table there are 1.5 million to 2 million distinct CDR3 sequences, roughly a third of which are singletons. V and J are TRBV20-1 and TRBJ2-7, with no clear D. The sequencing input was cord blood. This TCR was sampled from a newborn girl in good health. Here the CDR3 DNA reads TGCAGTGCTAGGGGTTTCGCTTCCTACGAGCAGTACTTC. Translating it yields CSARGFASYEQYF.